A few counts support the clone carrying this TCR beta chain. The data derive from a study of T-cell reconstitution after alpha-beta-depleted transplantation in children. Unique molecular identifiers were used to barcode this TCRbeta library. TCRdb re-analysed the PCR reads in MiXCR, keeping a single row per CDR3 protein. The sample includes around 600,000 distinct CDR3 sequences, over 9.5% of them seen just once. The germline V gene has CDR1 LGHNA and CDR2 YSLEER. The J segment lost 2 bases and the V segment lost 0 bases, leaving 4 bases of the junction unmatched. The CDR3 covers 16 residues. V is TRBV4-3 and J is TRBJ2-1; 7 bases agree with TRBD2. This sequence originates from a human donor who donated a stem cell graft to a child with acute myeloid leukemia. Material: PBMCs from the stem cell graft donor, obtained from the stem cell graft. The chain's CDR3 is CASSQDPSGTYNEQFF. Written as DNA, the CDR3 is TGCGCCAGCAGCCAAGATCCCAGCGGGACCTACAATGAGCAGTTCTTC.